These T cell receptor beta chains were read from a single sample in a study of blood T cell repertoires in COVID-19. Generated by immunoSEQ multiplex PCR, the TCRdb table keeps only in-frame clones and is missing some. The data contain 55,000 to 75,000 clones, approximately 90% of them singletons. The source material was peripheral blood. Source of these receptors: a human donor in a cohort sampled during active COVID-19. CDR3s include the opening cysteine and the closing phenylalanine or tryptophan. A D gene is named only where the DNA matches it firmly. Expanded clones get a size class; other rows say once, few or many, or leave the size out.

J gene	clone size	V gene	D gene	CDR3 length	CDR3 protein	CDR3 DNA
TRBJ2-7	-	TRBV28	TRBD1	15	CASSLKRTGGNEQYF	TGTGCCAGCAGTTTGAAGCGGACAGGGGGCAACGAGCAGTACTTC
TRBJ1-1	-	TRBV6-5	-	13	CATNPQSGTEAFF	TGTGCCACCAACCCTCAATCGGGCACTGAAGCTTTCTTT
TRBJ1-1	-	TRBV11-2	-	12	CASSPRNTEAFF	TGTGCCAGCAGCCCCCGGAACACTGAAGCTTTCTTT
TRBJ2-7	-	TRBV13	TRBD1	17	CASSPEGYSGTEYEQYF	TGTGCCAGCAGCCCCGAGGGGTATTCCGGGACAGAGTACGAGCAGTACTTC
TRBJ2-7	-	TRBV30	-	15	CAWSVGVRETYEQYF	TGTGCCTGGAGTGTTGGGGTCAGGGAAACCTACGAGCAGTACTTC
TRBJ1-4	-	TRBV13	TRBD1	17	CASSSFERDRGSRKLFF	TGTGCCAGCAGCTCCTTCGAAAGGGACAGGGGCTCGCGAAAACTGTTTTTT
TRBJ1-5	-	TRBV18	TRBD1	19	CASSPPSRQGEWGIQPQHF	TGTGCCAGCTCACCACCCTCCAGACAGGGGGAATGGGGGATTCAGCCCCAGCATTTT
TRBJ2-5	once	TRBV7-6	TRBD1	17	CASSGTTGTGIRETQYF	TGTGCCAGCAGCGGAACCACCGGGACAGGGATTAGGGAGACCCAGTACTTC
TRBJ1-2	-	TRBV20-1	-	11	CSARDLYGYTF	TGCAGTGCCCGGGACTTGTATGGCTACACCTTC
TRBJ2-7	-	TRBV28	-	16	CASSLTGTGVSYEQYF	TGTGCCAGCAGTTTGACGGGAACGGGGGTATCCTACGAGCAGTACTTC
TRBJ1-2	-	TRBV9	-	17	CASSASLGGGVYYGYTF	TGTGCCAGCAGCGCCTCACTAGGCGGTGGGGTATACTATGGCTACACCTTC
TRBJ1-2	-	TRBV27	TRBD1	14	CASSAGTGGWGYTF	TGTGCCAGCAGTGCCGGGACAGGGGGCTGGGGCTACACCTTC
TRBJ2-3	-	TRBV5-4	TRBD2	15	CASSYGTSGADTQYF	TGTGCCAGCAGCTACGGGACTAGCGGGGCAGATACGCAGTATTTT
TRBJ1-6	-	TRBV4-1	-	18	CASSQDRQGRIGNSPLHF	TGCGCCAGCAGCCAAGATCGGCAGGGAAGGATTGGAAATTCACCCCTCCACTTT
TRBJ2-7	-	TRBV7-6	TRBD2	14	CASSPAGGSYEQYF	TGTGCCAGCAGCCCCGCCGGGGGGTCCTACGAGCAGTACTTC
TRBJ2-7	-	TRBV11-2	-	14	CASSLSGNAYEQYF	TGTGCCAGCAGCTTGTCGGGTAATGCCTACGAGCAGTACTTC
TRBJ2-2	once	TRBV29-1	TRBD2	20	CSVGAGTSGGNPANTGELFF	TGCAGCGTTGGAGCCGGGACTAGCGGGGGAAATCCAGCGAACACCGGGGAGCTGTTTTTT
TRBJ1-1	-	TRBV4-2	TRBD1	17	CASSQVSAGGLGTEAFF	TGTGCCAGCAGCCAAGTGTCAGCAGGGGGCTTGGGCACTGAAGCTTTCTTT
TRBJ1-2	-	TRBV27	TRBD1	15	CASSSPQDRGTGYTF	TGTGCCAGCAGTTCCCCTCAGGACAGGGGAACAGGCTACACCTTC
TRBJ1-2	-	TRBV20-1	-	13	CSASLVANYGYTF	TGCAGTGCTAGTCTAGTAGCTAACTATGGCTACACCTTC
TRBJ1-2	-	TRBV7-3	-	15	CASSPRGGINYGYTF	TGTGCCAGCAGCCCCCGCGGGGGGATTAACTATGGCTACACCTTC
TRBJ1-5	-	TRBV18	-	13	CASSVRVNQPQHF	TGTGCCAGCTCAGTCAGGGTTAACCAGCCCCAGCATTTT
TRBJ1-6	-	TRBV2	TRBD1	15	CASIRLGQGRSPLHF	TGTGCCAGCATCCGCTTAGGACAGGGTCGGTCACCCCTCCACTTT
TRBJ2-7	-	TRBV11-2	TRBD1	16	CASSLGRGTGSYEQYF	TGTGCCAGCAGCTTAGGAAGAGGGACAGGCTCCTACGAGCAGTACTTC
TRBJ2-7	-	TRBV28	TRBD2	16	CASSRRTSGGAFEQYF	TGTGCCAGCAGTCGAAGGACTAGCGGGGGGGCTTTCGAGCAGTACTTC
TRBJ1-5	-	TRBV2	-	19	CASSEHSSRGTQSNQPQHF	TGTGCCAGCAGTGAACACTCATCTAGAGGGACACAGAGCAATCAGCCCCAGCATTTT
TRBJ1-1	-	TRBV3-1/TRBV3-2	-	14	CASSQSRGPTEAFF	TGTGCCAGCAGCCAAAGCAGGGGTCCCACTGAAGCTTTCTTT
TRBJ1-1	-	TRBV11-2	-	18	CASSSTRWGVLGITEAFF	TGTGCCAGCAGCTCAACCAGGTGGGGGGTCCTGGGTATCACTGAAGCTTTCTTT
TRBJ1-2	few	TRBV9	TRBD1	16	CASSVGDRGPFYGYTF	TGTGCCAGCAGCGTGGGAGACAGGGGTCCTTTCTATGGCTACACCTTC
TRBJ2-5	-	TRBV13	-	13	CASSLGSLETQYF	TGTGCCAGCAGCTTAGGATCCCTGGAGACCCAGTACTTC
TRBJ2-7	-	TRBV7-9	-	13	CASSYGGSYEQYF	TGTGCCAGCAGCTACGGCGGCTCCTACGAGCAGTACTTC
TRBJ1-2	-	TRBV3-1/TRBV3-2	-	14	CASSQAARVTRYTF	TGTGCCAGCAGCCAAGCGGCCAGGGTAACCCGCTACACCTTC
TRBJ1-3	-	TRBV9	TRBD1	17	CASSVRDRDLSGNTIYF	TGTGCCAGCAGCGTTCGGGACAGGGATCTCTCTGGAAACACCATATATTTT
TRBJ2-7	-	TRBV11-2	-	17	CASSLGRSGTGLYEQYF	TGTGCCAGCAGCTTAGGGAGATCCGGGACTGGGTTATACGAGCAGTACTTC
TRBJ2-2	once	TRBV7-3	TRBD2	17	CASSPLAGGPGTGELFF	TGTGCCAGCAGTCCCCTAGCGGGGGGGCCGGGAACCGGGGAGCTGTTTTTT
TRBJ2-7	-	TRBV11-1	TRBD1	14	CASSLSTGPYEQYF	TGTGCCAGCAGCCTGTCGACAGGGCCCTACGAGCAGTACTTC
TRBJ2-7	-	TRBV11-2	-	14	CANSLGVISYEQYF	TGTGCCAACAGCTTAGGTGTAATCTCCTACGAGCAGTACTTC
TRBJ1-1	-	TRBV5-1	-	13	CASSLVTRTEAFF	TGCGCCAGCAGCTTGGTCACCCGGACTGAAGCTTTCTTT
TRBJ1-3	-	TRBV6-5	-	15	CASRESVRKGNTIYF	TGTGCCAGCAGAGAGAGCGTCCGAAAAGGAAACACCATATATTTT
TRBJ1-1	-	TRBV28	-	15	CASILLGQTNTEAFF	TGTGCCAGCATCCTTTTGGGACAAACGAACACTGAAGCTTTCTTT
TRBJ1-3	-	TRBV19	-	15	CASRDRGASGNTIYF	TGTGCCAGTAGGGATCGGGGAGCGTCGGGAAACACCATATATTTT
TRBJ1-1	-	TRBV5-1	-	14	CASSISTLNTEAFF	TGCGCCAGCAGCATAAGCACTCTGAACACTGAAGCTTTCTTT
TRBJ1-2	-	TRBV4-1	-	15	CASSRTTGENYGYTF	TGCGCCAGCAGCCGAACGACAGGCGAAAACTATGGCTACACCTTC
TRBJ2-7	-	TRBV27	-	12	CASRMRASEQYF	TGTGCCAGCAGAATGAGGGCCTCCGAGCAGTACTTC
TRBJ2-7	-	TRBV5-4	TRBD2	14	CASSSGLAVYEQYF	TGTGCCAGCAGCTCGGGACTAGCGGTTTACGAGCAGTACTTC
TRBJ2-7	few	TRBV9	-	13	CASSEGDSYEQYF	TGTGCCAGCAGCGAGGGAGACTCCTACGAGCAGTACTTC
TRBJ1-2	few	TRBV28	-	13	CASSFDSGKGYTF	TGTGCCAGCAGTTTTGATTCAGGGAAAGGCTACACCTTC
TRBJ1-2	-	TRBV9	TRBD1	14	CASSGRQGGYGYTF	TGTGCCAGCAGCGGAAGACAGGGCGGCTATGGCTACACCTTC
TRBJ1-2	once	TRBV7-9	TRBD1	15	CASSFGQGAGYGYTF	TGTGCCAGCAGCTTCGGACAGGGGGCTGGCTATGGCTACACCTTC
TRBJ2-7	-	TRBV27	-	16	CASSLEGQGPAGEQYF	TGTGCCAGCAGTTTAGAGGGACAAGGGCCGGCTGGCGAGCAGTACTTC
TRBJ2-7	-	TRBV5-1	TRBD1	13	CASSARTGGEQYF	TGCGCCAGCAGCGCTAGGACAGGGGGCGAGCAGTACTTC
TRBJ2-7	-	TRBV19	-	13	CASSMNSYYEQYF	TGTGCCAGTAGTATGAACAGCTACTACGAGCAGTACTTC
TRBJ2-5	-	TRBV11-2	-	19	CASSLDAGWPSDFQETQYF	TGTGCCAGCAGCTTAGATGCGGGTTGGCCCTCCGACTTCCAAGAGACCCAGTACTTC
TRBJ2-6	-	TRBV10-2	TRBD2	17	CASSGLAGSSGANVLTF	TGCGCCAGCAGTGGACTAGCGGGAAGCTCTGGGGCCAACGTCCTGACTTTC
TRBJ2-7	few	TRBV29-1	-	13	CSVGAGIQREQYF	TGCAGCGTTGGGGCGGGAATTCAACGCGAGCAGTACTTC
TRBJ2-5	-	TRBV10-3	TRBD2	14	CAIYKTSGVKTQYF	TGTGCCATATACAAAACTAGCGGGGTAAAGACCCAGTACTTC
TRBJ2-7	-	TRBV27	TRBD1	16	CASSGPRDRGTYEQYF	TGTGCCAGCAGTGGGCCCCGGGACAGGGGCACCTACGAGCAGTACTTC
TRBJ1-3	-	TRBV18	-	12	CASSPTGNTIYF	TGTGCCAGCTCACCGACAGGAAACACCATATATTTT
TRBJ2-7	-	TRBV2	TRBD1	12	CASRWDSYEQYF	TGTGCCAGCAGATGGGACAGCTACGAGCAGTACTTC
TRBJ1-1	-	TRBV11-2	TRBD1	15	CASSLARGQASEAFF	TGTGCCAGCAGCTTAGCTCGGGGACAGGCATCTGAAGCTTTCTTT